Below, 13 T cell receptor beta chains from the same sample are listed, as sequenced in a study of cytomegalovirus exposure and HLA in healthy donors. The PCR employed 60 Vbeta primers together with 13 Jbeta primers. TCRdb's table, derived via immunoSEQ multiplex PCR, lists solely in-frame clones and lacks some. Among over 150,000 clones listed, approximately 84% were seen once. The sequencing sample was made of PBMCs. The receptors come from a girl aged 5-17 years in good health and CMV-seropositive.

The CDR3 loop reads CASSQVGTGDYNSPLHF. The CDR3 DNA reads as TGTGCCAGCAGCCAAGTCGGGACAGGGGACTATAATTCACCCCTCCACTTT. This chain links TRBV14 with TRBJ1-6, with TRBD1 identical over 10 bases. CDR3 length equals 17 residues. V trimming: 1 base; J trimming: 3 bases; junction bases outside the gene matches: 3. Germline V gives CDR1 SGHDN, CDR2 FVKESK. Full variable domain (rest looked up from reference TRBV14 and TRBJ1-6): EAGVTQFPSHSVIEKGQTVTLRCDPISGHDNLYWYRRVMGKEIKFLLHFVKESKQDESGMPNNRFLAERTGGTYSTLKVQPAELEDSGVYFCASSQVGTGDYNSPLHFGNGTRLTVT.

The V call is TRBV10-3, the J call TRBJ2-1, with 12 nucleotides matching TRBD2. In germline, CDR1 is ENHRY, CDR2 SYGVKD. This CDR3 has 15 amino acids. The J segment lost 0 bases and the V segment lost 9 bases, leaving 3 bases of the junction unmatched. Written as DNA, the CDR3 is TGTGCCATTCTAGCGGGGGGGCGCTCCTACAATGAGCAGTTCTTC. It specifies CAILAGGRSYNEQFF.

This rearrangement joins TRBV13 to TRBJ2-5; D is perhaps TRBD2 (7 bases). CDR3 length: 14 amino acids. Trimming left V 3 bases short and J 4 bases short, with 12 bases between. CDR1 and CDR2 (germline): PRHDT, FYEKMQ (reference sequence). CDR3 coding DNA: TGTGCCAGCAGCTTGGGGGGGGGCCTAGAGACCCAGTACTTC. Protein: CASSLGGGLETQYF.

This chain uses TRBV29-1 with TRBJ1-5; D call uncertain. The V and J ends lost 5 bases and 0 bases respectively, with 5 bases between them. The CDR3 spans 12 residues. The germline gives CDR1 SQVTM, CDR2 ANQGSEA. The CDR3 DNA sequence: TGCAGCGTTCTAGATAGCAATCAGCCCCAGCATTTT. Translating it yields CSVLDSNQPQHF.

This clone was recorded only once. The chain couples TRBV2 to TRBJ1-6; D unclear. The CDR3 runs to 14 residues. Germline CDR1 SNHLY, CDR2 FYNNEI. V was shortened by 3 bases and J by 5 bases, with 8 bases between the two germline ends. The CDR3 DNA reads TGTGCCAGCAGTGACACGAGTAATAATTCACCCCTCCACTTT. The encoded protein is CASSDTSNNSPLHF.

V is TRBV11-2 and J is TRBJ2-1, with 8 bases matching TRBD2. Germline V gene lookup returns CDR1 SGHAT and CDR2 FQNNGV. V was pared by 1 base and J by 0 bases, with 2 bases of the junction left unmatched. This CDR3 is built from 16 residues. In nucleotides, the CDR3 is TGTGCCAGCAGCTTAGTTGGACTAGCCTCCTACAATGAGCAGTTCTTC. Its protein is CASSLVGLASYNEQFF.

This clone was observed a few times. V gene TRBV7-9 combines with J gene TRBJ2-2; TRBD1 is a possible D gene (6 bases). The ends were cut back, 5 bases at V and 2 bases at J, with 9 bases in the middle. CDR3 length: 14 amino acids. CDR1 SEHNR and CDR2 FQNEAQ come from the germline V gene (reference sequence). The CDR3 region is CASSLQGNTGELFF. DNA for the CDR3: TGTGCCAGCAGCCTACAGGGTAACACCGGGGAGCTGTTTTTT. The entire variable domain, with the rest obtained from reference TRBV7-9 and TRBJ2-2, is as follows: DTGVSQNPRHKITKRGQNVTFRCDPISEHNRLYWYRQTLGQGPEFLTYFQNEAQLEKSRLLSDRFSAERPKGSFSTLEIQRTEQGDSAMYLCASSLQGNTGELFFGEGSRLTVL.

The rearrangement joins TRBV28 to TRBJ1-6, with a possible D match to TRBD1 (5 bases). CDR3 length: 15 amino acids. Trimming pared 2 bases from V and 6 bases from J, leaving 11 bases between. Germline V CDR1 and CDR2: MDHEN, SYDVKM. The CDR3 spells CASSLGQGRNSPLHF. CDR3 DNA sequence: TGTGCCAGCAGTTTAGGCCAGGGCCGTAATTCACCCCTCCACTTT.

The V gene is TRBV6-5, the J gene TRBJ1-1, with 7 nucleotides matching TRBD1. V lost 6 bases and J lost 3; bases outside the gene matches: 10. The CDR3 totals 15 residues. Per germline, CDR1 MNHEY and CDR2 SVGAGI. DNA of the CDR3: TGTGCCAGCAGCCGACAGGGACCCGCTGACACTGAAGCTTTCTTT. It specifies CASSRQGPADTEAFF.

The CDR3 bases are TGTGCCAGCAGTGAAGGGGGGCGGGTTACTGAAGCTTTCTTT. This sequence encodes CASSEGGRVTEAFF. V and J are TRBV6-1 and TRBJ1-1; perhaps TRBD1 as D (6 bases). V lost 1 base, J lost 5 bases, and 11 bases lay in between. This CDR3 has 14 residues. Germline lookup yields CDR1 MNHNS and CDR2 SASEGT.

The chain combines TRBV28 with TRBJ1-1, with D possibly TRBD1 on 5 matching bases. The length of the CDR3 is 12 residues. With 6 bases removed from V and 5 bases from J, the gap between germline ends came to 10 bases. In germline, CDR1 is MDHEN, CDR2 SYDVKM. The CDR3 DNA is TGTGCCAGCAGCCCGGGGGGGACTGAAGCTTTCTTT. Amino acid sequence: CASSPGGTEAFF.

This clone was counted a single time. The chain uses TRBV19 and TRBJ1-3; tentative D call: TRBD1 (5 bases). Germline CDR1 is LNHDA and CDR2 is SQIVND (reference sequence). Trimming shortened V by 11 bases and J by 0 bases, and 11 bases separated the two germline ends. The CDR3 has 13 residues. The CDR3 DNA is TGTGCCGTAGCAGGGCTCTCTGGAAACACCATATATTTT. Amino acid sequence: CAVAGLSGNTIYF. Drawing the rest from reference TRBV19 and TRBJ1-3, the complete variable domain is DGGITQSPKYLFRKEGQNVTLSCEQNLNHDAMYWYRQDPGQGLRLIYYSQIVNDFQKGDIAEGYSVSREKKESFPLTVTSAQKNPTAFYLCAVAGLSGNTIYFGEGSWLTVV.

The V gene is TRBV6-5, the J gene TRBJ1-2; D uncertain. Germline loops: CDR1 MNHEY, CDR2 SVGAGI. The V end lost 10 bases, the J end lost 0 bases, and 18 bases lay between the germline ends. The CDR3 has 15 amino acids. The CDR3 nucleotides read TGTGCCACCCGAAAAGACACGCTAACTAACTATGGCTACACCTTC. Translation: CATRKDTLTNYGYTF.